The T cell receptor beta chain under discussion was sequenced for a study of blood T cell repertoires in COVID-19. Study information: The origin of the acute and convalescent COVID-19 samples was the United States, Italy and Spain. The analysed material was cDNA or gDNA that came from T cells, B-cell-depleted T cells, or PBMCs.

Assay: immunoSEQ multiplex PCR; the TCRdb copy retains only in-frame clones and omits some. The table records some 5,900 clones, about nine tenths of them present only once. The source is a man in his 60s with acute or convalescent COVID-19. Specimen: peripheral blood.

The CDR3 reads CASRLAQNTEAFF. In DNA, the CDR3 is TGCGCCAGCAGACTCGCCCAGAACACTGAAGCTTTCTTT. This chain uses TRBV5-1 with TRBJ1-1; D is undetermined. There are 13 residues in the CDR3. Trimming took 5 bases from V and 1 from J, leaving 9 bases between them. CDR1 is SGHRS and CDR2 is YFSETQ in the germline V gene.